These 19 T cell receptor beta chains were all obtained from the same sample, sequenced in a study of CD8 T cells in Susac syndrome. After extraction with the RNeasy kit, about 0.5 to 1 ug of the RNA was reverse transcribed using random hexamers. One entry per CDR3 protein, called by TCRdb with MiXCR from the immunoSEQ multiplex PCR reads. In the table there are about 90,000 distinct CDR3 sequences, roughly 95% of which are singletons. The specimen sequenced was CD8+ T cells from PBMCs. These receptors were taken from a human donor with Susac syndrome.

The rearrangement links TRBV15 to TRBJ2-7; 7 nucleotides align to TRBD2. The CDR3 is made up of 15 amino acids. V dropped 0 bases and J dropped 0; count of bases not matched to a gene: 2. The V gene's germline CDR1 is LNHNV and CDR2 YYDKDF (reference sequence). The CDR3 loop is CATSREGGSSYEQYF. The DNA for the CDR3 is TGTGCCACCAGCAGAGAGGGGGGGAGCTCCTACGAGCAGTACTTC.

The chain combines TRBV7-9 with TRBJ1-1, with 9 bases matching TRBD1. V lost 6 bases, J lost 4 bases, and 12 bases stayed unmatched. This CDR3 is 16 amino acids long. Germline loops: CDR1 SEHNR, CDR2 FQNEAQ (reference sequence). The CDR3 DNA reads TGTGCCAGCAGACCAGGAGGTGGGACAGGGCTCACTGAAGCTTTCTTT. The encoded protein is CASRPGGGTGLTEAFF.

The rearrangement links TRBV29-1 to TRBJ1-1; a possible D gene is TRBD1 (6 bases). This CDR3 spans 12 amino acids. The ends were cut back, 8 bases at V and 4 bases at J, with 14 bases in the middle. CDR1 and CDR2 (germline): SQVTM, ANQGSEA. The CDR3 sequence: CSLEGETTEAFF. CDR3 nucleotide sequence: TGCAGCTTAGAGGGGGAAACCACTGAAGCTTTCTTT.

V and J are TRBV20-1 and TRBJ2-1; a weak D match, TRBD1 (6 bases). V was trimmed by 4 bases and J by 2 bases, leaving 18 bases between them. The CDR3 length is 16 residues. CDR1 and CDR2 (germline): DFQATT, SNEGSKA (reference sequence). The chain's CDR3 is CSAKDYGQPPYNEQFF. The CDR3 bases are TGCAGTGCTAAGGATTACGGACAGCCACCCTACAATGAGCAGTTCTTC.

The chain employs TRBV20-1 and TRBJ2-4, with D perhaps TRBD2 (5 bases). The ends were cut back, 2 bases at V and 3 bases at J, with 17 bases in the middle. The CDR3 contains 16 residues. The germline CDR1 and CDR2 sequences are DFQATT and SNEGSKA (reference sequence). CDR3 sequence (DNA): TGCAGTGCTAGATCAGAGGAGGAGACAATCAAAAACATTCAGTACTTC. This codes for CSARSEEETIKNIQYF.

The table lists this clonotype with a count of one. This chain joins TRBV5-1 and TRBJ2-7, with 8 positions matching TRBD1. The V segment lost 4 bases and the J segment 3 bases; nucleotides outside the gene matches: 12. This CDR3 region has 16 residues. The V gene's germline CDR1 is SGHRS and CDR2 YFSETQ. The CDR3 spells CASSLSPDRGLYEQYF. The CDR3 DNA sequence: TGCGCCAGCAGCCTCAGTCCCGACAGGGGACTCTACGAGCAGTACTTC.

The gene calls are TRBV6-2 or TRBV6-3 and TRBJ2-2; 9 bases align to TRBD1. The CDR3 is 15 amino acids. V gave up 4 bases and J gave up 6 bases; unmatched junction bases: 6. Per germline, CDR1 MNHEY and CDR2 SVGEGT. The CDR3: CASSFTGGASGELFF. CDR3 coding DNA: TGTGCCAGCAGTTTTACAGGGGGCGCTTCCGGGGAGCTGTTTTTT.

The rearrangement joins TRBV14 to TRBJ2-3; 11 positions match TRBD1. This CDR3 spans 16 amino acids. V trimming: 1 base; J trimming: 2 bases; junction bases outside the gene matches: 2. CDR1 is SGHDN, CDR2 FVKESK, per germline. The CDR3 loop reads CASSQGTGGPTDTQYF. The CDR3 DNA follows: TGTGCCAGCAGCCAAGGGACAGGGGGCCCCACAGATACGCAGTATTTT. Supplemented by reference TRBV14 and TRBJ2-3, the full variable domain reads EAGVTQFPSHSVIEKGQTVTLRCDPISGHDNLYWYRRVMGKEIKFLLHFVKESKQDESGMPNNRFLAERTGGTYSTLKVQPAELEDSGVYFCASSQGTGGPTDTQYFGPGTRLTVL.

The rearrangement links TRBV4-2 to TRBJ1-6; D not resolved. The CDR3 consists of 18 residues. Deletions cut 0 bases from V and 3 bases from J, with 15 bases between. Germline CDR1 and CDR2: LGHNA and YNFKEQ. This chain's CDR3 is CASSQDLGRFDYNSPLHF. The CDR3 DNA sequence: TGTGCCAGCAGCCAAGATCTCGGCAGGTTCGACTATAATTCACCCCTCCACTTT.

The V and J genes are TRBV19 and TRBJ2-1; 9 bases agree with TRBD2. The germline V gene has CDR1 LNHDA and CDR2 SQIVND (reference sequence). This CDR3 is 16 amino acids long. V was clipped by 7 bases and J by 5 bases; unmatched bases: 12. The CDR3 nucleotides read TGTGCCAGTACCGCTAGCGGGGCTTTGGGCGACAATGAGCAGTTCTTC. Encoded protein: CASTASGALGDNEQFF.

V and J are TRBV30 and TRBJ2-7, with D possibly being TRBD1 (6 bases). Trimming stripped 4 bases from V and 3 bases from J, with 16 bases between. Germline V gene lookup returns CDR1 GTSNPN and CDR2 SVGIG (reference sequence). The CDR3 runs 14 residues. In DNA form, the CDR3 reads TGTGCCTGGAAACAGGGTTTAAAGGACTACGAGCAGTACTTC. Translation gives CAWKQGLKDYEQYF.

This rearrangement joins TRBV7-6 to TRBJ1-1, with 8 bases matching TRBD1. CDR1 and CDR2 (germline): SGHVS, FNYEAQ. This CDR3 contains 15 residues. The junction had 7 bases not matched to a gene; V was cut back by 5 bases and J by 2 bases. CDR3 residues: CASSLGQGVNTEAFF. CDR3 sequence (DNA): TGTGCCAGCAGCCTCGGACAGGGAGTTAACACTGAAGCTTTCTTT.

The chain is built from TRBV20-1 and TRBJ2-5; maybe TRBD2 (6 bases). Looked up from germline, CDR1 is DFQATT and CDR2 is SNEGSKA (reference sequence). This CDR3 is 14 amino acids long. V was shortened by 3 bases and J by 2 bases, with 13 bases between the two germline ends. Written as DNA, the CDR3 is TGCAGTGCTAGTCAACGACTAGGACAAGAGACCCAGTACTTC. It specifies CSASQRLGQETQYF.

The chain couples TRBV7-8 to TRBJ2-3; D gene unclear. In germline, CDR1 is SGHVS, CDR2 FQNEAQ. V lost 4 bases and J lost 0, with 8 bases in between. CDR3 size: 14 residues. CDR3 in amino acids: CASSSFQSTDTQYF. The CDR3 region has the DNA TGTGCCAGCAGCTCTTTTCAGAGCACAGATACGCAGTATTTT.

The chain is built from TRBV29-1 and TRBJ1-1; TRBD1 might be the D (5 bases). Germline V CDR1 and CDR2: SQVTM, ANQGSEA. There are 13 residues in the CDR3. V shed 5 bases and J shed 4 bases, with 14 bases lying between them. The CDR3 DNA reads as TGCAGCGTTCTCCCCGAGGGGATCACTGAAGCTTTCTTT. Its protein is CSVLPEGITEAFF. Complete variable domain (other parts from reference TRBV29-1 and TRBJ1-1): SAVISQKPSRDICQRGTSLTIQCQVDSQVTMMFWYRQQPGQSLTLIATANQGSEATYESGFVIDKFPISRPNLTFSTLTVSNMSPEDSSIYLCSVLPEGITEAFFGQGTRLTVV.

V and J are TRBV13 and TRBJ2-7, with TRBD2 matching 7 bases. CDR1 is PRHDT, CDR2 FYEKMQ, per germline (reference sequence). Trimming removed 2 bases from V and 0 bases from J; junction bases left unmatched: 10. The CDR3 contains 17 residues. The DNA for the CDR3 is TGTGCCAGCAGCTTACTGCCCTCCGGGGGGACCTCCTACGAGCAGTACTTC. It codes for CASSLLPSGGTSYEQYF.

This clonotype was detected once. The rearrangement joins TRBV29-1 to TRBJ1-2, with no clear D. V was trimmed by 1 base and J by 2 bases, leaving 5 bases between them. CDR3 length equals 12 residues. Germline CDR1 and CDR2: SQVTM and ANQGSEA. In DNA, the CDR3 is TGCAGCGTTGAAGGGCAAAACTATGGCTACACCTTC. Protein: CSVEGQNYGYTF.

The DNA of the CDR3 is TGTGCCAGCGAAAGCAATCAGCCCCAGCATTTT. Protein: CASESNQPQHF. V gene TRBV9 combines with J gene TRBJ1-5, with D unresolved. The length of the CDR3 is 11 residues. Germline V CDR1 and CDR2: SGDLS, YYNGEE. The ends were cut back, 7 bases at V and 1 base at J, with 3 bases in the middle.

The genes are TRBV28 and TRBJ1-1, with 10 bases that match TRBD1. This CDR3 contains 16 residues. J was trimmed by 4 bases and V by 5 bases; bases with no gene match: 10. Germline values: CDR1 MDHEN, CDR2 SYDVKM. CDR3 region: CASSGTGAIRGTEAFF. In DNA, the CDR3 is TGTGCCAGCAGTGGGACAGGGGCCATCAGAGGCACTGAAGCTTTCTTT.